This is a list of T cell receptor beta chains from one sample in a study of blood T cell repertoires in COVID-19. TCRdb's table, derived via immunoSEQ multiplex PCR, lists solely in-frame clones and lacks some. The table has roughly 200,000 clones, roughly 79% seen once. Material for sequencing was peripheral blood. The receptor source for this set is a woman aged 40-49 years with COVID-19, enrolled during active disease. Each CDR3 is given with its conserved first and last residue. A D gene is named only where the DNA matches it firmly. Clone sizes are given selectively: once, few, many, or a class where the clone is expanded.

DNA: TGTGCCAGCAGCGAACAGTCTAGCGGGAGGGCCCGGGAGACCCAGTACTTC
CDR3: CASSEQSSGRARETQYF
size: -
V: TRBV27
D: TRBD2
J: TRBJ2-5

DNA: TGTGCCAGCAGTGATGGGGGGATGAACACCGGGGAGCTGTTTTTT
CDR3: CASSDGGMNTGELFF
size: few
V: TRBV6-4
D: -
J: TRBJ2-2

DNA: TGTGCCAGTAGTGCCCCCTTCGGAACGGGGAATCAGCCCCAGCATTTT
CDR3: CASSAPFGTGNQPQHF
size: few
V: TRBV19
D: -
J: TRBJ1-5

DNA: TGTGCCAGCAGCTTCCGCGGTCTCTACGAGCAGTACTTC
CDR3: CASSFRGLYEQYF
size: once
V: TRBV7-9
D: -
J: TRBJ2-7

DNA: TGTGCCAGCAGTTACATAACAGGGAATAATGAAAAACTGTTTTTT
CDR3: CASSYITGNNEKLFF
size: -
V: TRBV6-6
D: -
J: TRBJ1-4

DNA: TGTGCCAGTAGTATATATCCGCCGGCTGAAGCTTTCTTT
CDR3: CASSIYPPAEAFF
size: -
V: TRBV19
D: -
J: TRBJ1-1

DNA: TGTGCCAGCAGCTCCGGGACTAGCCGGATATACAATGAGCAGTTCTTC
CDR3: CASSSGTSRIYNEQFF
size: -
V: TRBV11-1
D: TRBD2
J: TRBJ2-1

DNA: TGTGCCAGCTCACCACCGTCTAGCATCGAGCAGTTCTTC
CDR3: CASSPPSSIEQFF
size: -
V: TRBV18
D: -
J: TRBJ2-1

DNA: TGTGCCATCAGTGAGTCGTCTAGCCGGAGTTCAGATACGCAGTATTTT
CDR3: CAISESSSRSSDTQYF
size: -
V: TRBV10-3
D: -
J: TRBJ2-3

DNA: TGTGCCAGTAGTATAAGTTCCGGGGGGGTCCAAGAGACCCAGTACTTC
CDR3: CASSISSGGVQETQYF
size: -
V: TRBV19
D: TRBD2
J: TRBJ2-5